This TCR beta chain was sequenced in a study of cytomegalovirus exposure and HLA in healthy donors. Study-wide findings and caveats: Subsequent analysis showed first-cohort TCR clusters tending to co-occur in 120 validation repertoires. The investigators catalogued 164 TCR beta chains as cytomegalovirus-associated.

As regards this clone: Its target is not known.

TCRdb's table, derived via immunoSEQ multiplex PCR, lists solely in-frame clones and lacks some. The table shows 100,000 to 150,000 clones, with around 86% occurring only once. Per germline, CDR1 LNHNV and CDR2 YYDKDF (reference sequence). With 0 bases clipped from V and 3 bases from J, the junction kept 5 bases outside the gene matches. There are 17 residues in the CDR3. The chain recombines TRBV15 with TRBJ2-2, with TRBD1 matching 9 bases. The clonotype originates from a woman aged 18-29 years in good health and CMV-seronegative. The sequencing sample was made of PBMCs. The CDR3 DNA reads TGTGCCACCAGCAGAGAGACAGGGGGTATAGACACCGGGGAGCTGTTTTTT. As protein: CATSRETGGIDTGELFF.